Listed below are T cell receptor beta chains from one sample, sequenced in a study of blood T cell repertoires in COVID-19. Profiled with immunoSEQ multiplex PCR; TCRdb holds only in-frame clones, not every one. This table holds around 270,000 clones, about 88% found once. Sequencing input: peripheral blood. The receptors were sampled from a woman aged 55-69 years with COVID-19, enrolled during active disease. Both conserved end residues are part of each CDR3. The D gene is left open where the match is weak. Some rows mark clone size as missing; the rest say once, few, many or name a class of expanded clone.

j_call	clone_size	cdr3_length	v_call	d_call	cdr3_nt	cdr3_aa
TRBJ2-1	.	15	TRBV6-5	TRBD2	TGTGCCAGCAGTTACGCGGGAGAGCTAAACAATGAGCAGTTCTTC	CASSYAGELNNEQFF
TRBJ2-1	once	14	TRBV9	TRBD2	TGTGCCAGCAGCGTAGACGTAGCGGGAGGGCCTAAGATCTTC	CASSVDVAGGPKIF
TRBJ1-4	.	16	TRBV5-4	TRBD1	TGTGCCAGCAGCCGGGACAGGGGGCGTTCTAATGAAAAACTGTTTTTT	CASSRDRGRSNEKLFF
TRBJ1-3	.	15	TRBV6-2/TRBV6-3	.	TGTGCCAGCAGTTACCTGTTTTCCTCTGGAAACACCATATATTTT	CASSYLFSSGNTIYF
TRBJ2-5	.	15	TRBV7-7	TRBD1	TGTGCCAGCAGCTTAGGGACAGGGGGTGGAGAGACCCAGTACTTC	CASSLGTGGGETQYF
TRBJ1-2	.	15	TRBV15	TRBD1	TGTGCCACCAGCAGAGAACGGACAGGGGGCAATGGCTACACCTTC	CATSRERTGGNGYTF
TRBJ1-2	once	13	TRBV2	TRBD1	TGTGCCAGCAGCGGACAGGGGTTTGGAGGCTACACCTTC	CASSGQGFGGYTF
TRBJ1-4	.	15	TRBV10-3	.	TGTGCCATCACCGCGAGGACAGTTACTAATGAAAAACTGTTTTTT	CAITARTVTNEKLFF
TRBJ2-1	.	14	TRBV29-1	TRBD2	TGCAGCGTTGATACGGGAGGGGGGCTTTATGAGCAGTTCTTC	CSVDTGGGLYEQFF
TRBJ2-3	.	17	TRBV4-1	.	TGCGCCAGCAGCCCTATTCGACAGCTAATTAGCACAGATACGCAGTATTTT	CASSPIRQLISTDTQYF
TRBJ2-7	few	13	TRBV18	.	TGTGCCAGCTCATTGAAGGAGACCTACGAGCAGTACTTC	CASSLKETYEQYF
TRBJ1-1	.	14	TRBV29-1	TRBD1	TGCAGCGTTGCCTCCGGGACAGGGGGCGTCGGAGCTTTCTTT	CSVASGTGGVGAFF
TRBJ1-5	.	15	TRBV20-1	.	TGCAGTGCTAGTGCCTCAGGGTTGGGCAATCAGCCCCAGCATTTT	CSASASGLGNQPQHF
TRBJ1-4	.	16	TRBV30	TRBD1	TGTGCCTGGAGTGGGGACAGGGGGCTAAGTAATGAAAAACTGTTTTTT	CAWSGDRGLSNEKLFF
TRBJ1-4	.	11	TRBV30	.	TGTGCCTGGAGTGTTCGGGAAAAACTGTTTTTT	CAWSVREKLFF
TRBJ1-4	.	15	TRBV7-9	.	TGTGCCAGCAGCTCTGCCACAGCAACTAATGAAAAACTGTTTTTT	CASSSATATNEKLFF
TRBJ1-5	.	15	TRBV6-5	.	TGTGCCAGCAGTATTAACAGGCGCAGCAATCAGCCCCAGCATTTT	CASSINRRSNQPQHF
TRBJ2-1	once	15	TRBV28	TRBD1	TGTGCCAGCAGTAGGGACAGGGGGGCCTACAATGAGCAGTTCTTC	CASSRDRGAYNEQFF
TRBJ2-7	.	12	TRBV5-8	TRBD1	TGTGCCAGCAGGGGACAGATCCACGAGCAGTACTTC	CASRGQIHEQYF
TRBJ2-1	.	19	TRBV4-2	TRBD2	TGTGCCAGCAGCCAGGGACTAGCGGGAGGGACAACGGGATTATATGAGCAGTTCTTC	CASSQGLAGGTTGLYEQFF
TRBJ2-1	.	13	TRBV18	.	TGTGCCAGCTCACGTCCCCTCGGGAATGAGCAGTTCTTC	CASSRPLGNEQFF
TRBJ2-7	.	16	TRBV28	TRBD1	TGTGCCAGCAGCACAATAGGGACAGGGGGCTCCTACGAGCAGTACTTC	CASSTIGTGGSYEQYF
TRBJ1-1	.	13	TRBV29-1	TRBD1	TGCAGCGCCACGGACAGGGCGGACACTGAAGCTTTCTTT	CSATDRADTEAFF
TRBJ2-5	.	14	TRBV7-2	.	TGTGCCAGCAGCTTAGCGAGCCTCGAAGAGACCCAGTACTTC	CASSLASLEETQYF
TRBJ1-4	.	14	TRBV6-5	TRBD1	TGTGCCAGCAGCTACGGACAGGGGGGTGAAAAACTGTTTTTT	CASSYGQGGEKLFF
TRBJ2-2	once	13	TRBV3-1/TRBV3-2	.	TGTGCCAGCAGCCGGCTAGATCTCGGGGAGCTGTTTTTT	CASSRLDLGELFF
TRBJ1-5	.	17	TRBV2	TRBD1	TGTGCCAGCAGTCGGGATCCGGGACAGGGGCTATGGCAGCCCCAGCATTTT	CASSRDPGQGLWQPQHF
TRBJ1-5	once	15	TRBV5-1	.	TGCGCCAGCAGCCCCCGCGGGGGAAGCAATCAGCCCCAGCATTTT	CASSPRGGSNQPQHF
TRBJ2-5	.	14	TRBV5-1	.	TGCGCCAGCAGCCCGGGGGACAGCCGCGAGACCCAGTACTTC	CASSPGDSRETQYF
TRBJ1-5	.	15	TRBV7-8	.	TGTGCCAGCAGCGGGCGGACAGCCCCCAATCAGCCCCAGCATTTT	CASSGRTAPNQPQHF
TRBJ1-5	.	17	TRBV19	TRBD1	TGTGCCAGTAGTATTGGCGGCCAGGGGGCTCGAAATCAGCCCCAGCATTTT	CASSIGGQGARNQPQHF
TRBJ2-7	.	15	TRBV7-9	TRBD1	TGTGCCAGCAGCTCTGGGACAGGGGGAGGTGGCGAGCAGTACTTC	CASSSGTGGGGEQYF
TRBJ1-1	once	13	TRBV18	.	TGTGCCAGCTGGACAGACATGAACACTGAAGCTTTCTTT	CASWTDMNTEAFF
TRBJ1-2	few	14	TRBV19	TRBD1	TGTGCCAGTAGTACGACAGGGGGCGACTATGGCTACACCTTC	CASSTTGGDYGYTF
TRBJ1-3	.	15	TRBV4-1	.	TGCGCCAGCAGCCAAGTTCCCGGGAGTAGAAACACCATATATTTT	CASSQVPGSRNTIYF
TRBJ2-3	.	14	TRBV28	TRBD2	TGTGCCACTCTTAGCGGGTCCACCACAGATACGCAGTATTTT	CATLSGSTTDTQYF